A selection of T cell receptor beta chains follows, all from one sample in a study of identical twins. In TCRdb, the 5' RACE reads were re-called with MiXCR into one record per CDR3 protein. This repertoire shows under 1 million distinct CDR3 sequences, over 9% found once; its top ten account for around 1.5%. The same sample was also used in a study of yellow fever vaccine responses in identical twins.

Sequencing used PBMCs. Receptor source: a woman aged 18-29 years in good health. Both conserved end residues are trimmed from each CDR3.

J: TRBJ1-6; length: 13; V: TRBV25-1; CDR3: ASSDQDRLSSPLH
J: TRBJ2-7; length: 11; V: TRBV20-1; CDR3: SARGGQGEEQY
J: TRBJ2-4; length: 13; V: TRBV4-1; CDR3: ASSQLAGAKNIQY
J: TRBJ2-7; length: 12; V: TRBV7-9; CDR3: ASSSRTGVDEQY
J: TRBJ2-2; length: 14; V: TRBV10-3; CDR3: AISDGQGANTGELF
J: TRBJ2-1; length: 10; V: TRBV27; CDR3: ASSLTPHEQF
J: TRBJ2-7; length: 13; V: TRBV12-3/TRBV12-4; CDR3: ASSFKGRASYEQY
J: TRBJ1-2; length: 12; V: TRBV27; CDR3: ASSSTGVPYGYT
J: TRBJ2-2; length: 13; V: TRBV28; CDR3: ASSFAGQYTGELF
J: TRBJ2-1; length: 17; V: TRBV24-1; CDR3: ATSDSDIAAGVSYNEQF
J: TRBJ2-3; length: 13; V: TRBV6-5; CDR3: ASSSPRAGTDTQY
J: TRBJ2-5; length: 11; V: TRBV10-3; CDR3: AISESEQETQY
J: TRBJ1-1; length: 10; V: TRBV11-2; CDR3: ASNRLGAEAF
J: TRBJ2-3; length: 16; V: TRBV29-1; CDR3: SVPGLAGGSGPTDTQY
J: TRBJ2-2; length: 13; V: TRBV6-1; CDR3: ASSEVAVATGELF
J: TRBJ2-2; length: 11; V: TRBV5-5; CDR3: ASRLVVVGELF
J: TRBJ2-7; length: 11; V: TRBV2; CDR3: ARDKRDAYEQY
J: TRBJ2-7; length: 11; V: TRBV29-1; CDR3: SVEGGGFYEQY
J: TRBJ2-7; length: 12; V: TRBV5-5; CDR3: ASSSTGQSYEQY
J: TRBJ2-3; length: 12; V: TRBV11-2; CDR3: ASSSRPSTDTQY
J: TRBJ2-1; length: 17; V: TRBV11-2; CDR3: ASSPLGLAGGSSYNEQF
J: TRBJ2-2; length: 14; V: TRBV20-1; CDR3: SATGLAGGVTGELF
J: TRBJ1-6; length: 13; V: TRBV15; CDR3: ATSDGWPENSPLH
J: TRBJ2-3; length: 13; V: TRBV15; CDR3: ATSNEREGVDTQY
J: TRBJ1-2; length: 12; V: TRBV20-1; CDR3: SAIGPGEIGGYT
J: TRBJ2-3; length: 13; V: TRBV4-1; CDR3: ASSPHGLPLDTQY
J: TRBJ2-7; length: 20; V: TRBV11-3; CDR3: ASSLGDVGQGQIWSQAYEQY
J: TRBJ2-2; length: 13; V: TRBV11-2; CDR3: ASRSSIGWAGELF